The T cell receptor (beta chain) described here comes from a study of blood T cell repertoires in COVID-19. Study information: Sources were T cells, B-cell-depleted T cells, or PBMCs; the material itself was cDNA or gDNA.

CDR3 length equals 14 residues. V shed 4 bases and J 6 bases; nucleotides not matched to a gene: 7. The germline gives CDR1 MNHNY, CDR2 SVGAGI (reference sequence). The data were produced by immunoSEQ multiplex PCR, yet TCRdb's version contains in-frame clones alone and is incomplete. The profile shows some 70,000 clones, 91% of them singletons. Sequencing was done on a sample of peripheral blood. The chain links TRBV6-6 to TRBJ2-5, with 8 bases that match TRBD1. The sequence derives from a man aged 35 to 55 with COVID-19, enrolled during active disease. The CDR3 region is CASSSGQVKKTQYF. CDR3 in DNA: TGTGCCAGCAGTTCGGGACAGGTTAAGAAGACCCAGTACTTC.